The 18 T cell receptor beta chains below were found in one sample sequenced in a study of human T cells and chemical hapten exposure. Each CDR3 protein gets one entry after TCRdb re-called the RACE reads with MiXCR. The sample gives about 110,000 distinct CDR3 sequences, roughly 9% of which show up once; more than 3% is in the top ten. Sample time point: patch test 2, 6 weeks after DPC sensitization. Treatment given: therapeutic diphenylcyclopropenone sensitization with weekly scalp DPC. The specimen was whole blood, collected in connection with sensitization to the hapten diphenylcyclopropenone (DPC). All receptors derive from a woman in her 40s with alopecia areata. Some clones in this sample may be carry-over from other donors' samples.

This clonotype was observed many times. The chain couples TRBV12-3 or TRBV12-4 to TRBJ1-2; 7 nucleotides agree with TRBD1. V lost 7 bases and J lost 8; bases outside the gene matches: 10. This CDR3 contains 13 residues. CDR3: CASTRQGGGGYTF. DNA for the CDR3: TGTGCCAGCACCCGACAGGGAGGAGGAGGCTACACCTTC.

This clonotype occurred many times. V is TRBV7-6 and J is TRBJ2-6; perhaps TRBD1 as D (6 bases). CDR1 and CDR2 (germline): SGHVS, FNYEAQ. The length of the CDR3 is 20 residues. Trimming left V 1 base short and J 2 bases short, with 21 bases between. In DNA, the CDR3 is TGTGCCAGCAGCTTAGATCCGGGGACATCGGCCGGGACTGGGGCCAACGTCCTGACTTTC. This encodes CASSLDPGTSAGTGANVLTF. The variable domain in full, completed from reference TRBV7-6 and TRBJ2-6, reads GAGVSQSPRYKVTKRGQDVALRCDPISGHVSLYWYRQALGQGPEFLTYFNYEAQQDKSGLPNDRFSAERPEGSISTLTIQRTEQRDSAMYRCASSLDPGTSAGTGANVLTFGAGSRLTVL.

This clonotype was observed a few times. The CDR3 sequence is CASSQEKYPVETQYF. CDR3 nucleotides: TGCGCCAGCAGCCAAGAAAAGTACCCGGTGGAGACCCAGTACTTC. V is TRBV4-1 and J is TRBJ2-5; D remains unclear. The length of the CDR3 is 15 residues. Germline V gene lookup returns CDR1 MGHRA and CDR2 YSYEKL. V gave up 0 bases and J gave up 5 bases, with 13 bases separating them.

The chain has TRBV28 and TRBJ2-7; D might be TRBD1 (5 bases). This CDR3 spans 14 amino acids. CDR1 MDHEN and CDR2 SYDVKM come from the germline V gene. V dropped 5 bases and J dropped 12 bases, with 23 bases sitting between them. The DNA for the CDR3 is TGTGCCAGCAGTCCGCCCACCGGGTGGGGCGTACGGTACTTC. Encoded protein: CASSPPTGWGVRYF. Full variable domain (rest looked up from reference TRBV28 and TRBJ2-7): DVKVTQSSRYLVKRTGEKVFLECVQDMDHENMFWYRQDPGLGLRLIYFSYDVKMKEKGDIPEGYSVSREKKERFSLILESASTNQTSMYLCASSPPTGWGVRYFGPGTRLTVT.

The sample holds a few counts of this clonotype. The chain is built from TRBV27 and TRBJ1-1; the match to TRBD1 covers 8 bases. The CDR3 is made up of 18 amino acids. The trim removed 3 bases at V and 1 base at J, leaving 13 bases unmatched. The V gene's germline CDR1 is MNHEY and CDR2 SMNVEV (reference sequence). In DNA, the CDR3 is TGTGCCAGCAGTTTTCTGACCAGGGGGCTGATAAGGAACACTGAAGCTTTCTTT. It codes for CASSFLTRGLIRNTEAFF.

The chain links TRBV4-3 to TRBJ1-4; D ambiguous. Germline loops: CDR1 LGHNA, CDR2 YSLEER. Trimming took 3 bases from V and 0 from J, leaving 11 bases between them. The CDR3 contains 16 residues. CDR3 nucleotide sequence: TGCGCCAGCAGCCAGGCAATCTCTGCAACTAATGAAAAACTGTTTTTT. Protein sequence: CASSQAISATNEKLFF.

V is TRBV6-2 or TRBV6-3 and J is TRBJ2-3, with 13 bases aligning to TRBD2. Germline lookup yields CDR1 MNHEY and CDR2 SVGEGT. Losses at the gene ends were 6 bases for V and 4 bases for J; bases not matched to a gene: 7. This CDR3 is 16 amino acids long. The CDR3 here is CASRLGTSGTSDTQYF. The CDR3 DNA reads as TGTGCCAGCAGACTCGGGACTAGCGGGACCTCAGATACGCAGTATTTT.

J is TRBJ2-7 and V is TRBV28; D may be TRBD1 (5 bases). Looked up from germline, CDR1 is MDHEN and CDR2 is SYDVKM. Trimming removed 4 bases from V and 2 bases from J, with 6 bases in between. CDR3 length: 12 amino acids. CDR3 in DNA: TGTGCCAGCAGTTCGACAGCCTACGAGCAGTACTTC. It yields the protein CASSSTAYEQYF.

Ten or more counts support this clonotype. The chain uses TRBV9 and TRBJ1-1; D is ambiguous. Trimming pared 0 bases from V and 3 bases from J, leaving 6 bases between. Germline CDR1 and CDR2: SGDLS and YYNGEE. CDR3 size: 13 residues. The CDR3 spells CASSVGGHTEAFF. The CDR3 region has the DNA TGTGCCAGCAGCGTAGGAGGGCACACTGAAGCTTTCTTT.

At least ten counts were recorded for this clonotype. The gene calls are TRBV6-6 and TRBJ1-5; TRBD1 matches at 7 bases. The germline gives CDR1 MNHNY, CDR2 SVGAGI (reference sequence). The CDR3 consists of 18 residues. V was clipped by 2 bases and J by 0 bases; unmatched bases: 10. CDR3 sequence (DNA): TGTGCCAGCAGTTACCCCCAGGGGGGGGAGTATAGCAATCAGCCCCAGCATTTT. It is translated as CASSYPQGGEYSNQPQHF.

This clonotype was counted many times. This chain joins TRBV18 and TRBJ1-1; D is unresolved. The ends were cut back, 2 bases at V and 0 bases at J, with 7 bases in the middle. Germline CDR1 is KGHSH and CDR2 is LQKENI. The CDR3 sequence is 14 residues long. CDR3 protein: CASSPSRVNTEAFF. In DNA form, the CDR3 reads TGTGCCAGCTCACCATCGCGAGTGAACACTGAAGCTTTCTTT.

The V call is TRBV5-1, the J call TRBJ1-4, with 8 nucleotides matching TRBD1. The CDR3 is 15 amino acids. Trimming cost V 2 bases and J 6 bases; bases outside gene matches: 6. Germline assignment: CDR1 SGHRS and CDR2 YFSETQ. The CDR3 sequence is CASSFEGQAYEKLFF. The CDR3 nucleotides read TGCGCCAGCAGCTTCGAGGGACAGGCTTATGAAAAACTGTTTTTT.

This clonotype has only a few counts. The chain's CDR3 is CASSLDREGPQHF. In DNA form, the CDR3 reads TGCGCCAGCAGCTTGGACAGGGAGGGTCCCCAGCATTTT. V gene TRBV5-1 combines with J gene TRBJ1-5, with a possible D match to TRBD1 (6 bases). Germline assignment: CDR1 SGHRS and CDR2 YFSETQ. This CDR3 has 13 residues. V shed 0 bases and J shed 10 bases, with 11 bases lying between them.

This clonotype was counted only a few times. The V gene is TRBV20-1, the J gene TRBJ2-6; TRBD1 agrees at 7 bases. Germline V gives CDR1 DFQATT, CDR2 SNEGSKA (reference sequence). Trimming cost V 4 bases and J 0 bases; bases outside gene matches: 6. This CDR3 is 16 amino acids long. CDR3 in amino acids: CSAKGAGPSGANVLTF. In DNA form, the CDR3 reads TGCAGTGCTAAGGGGGCAGGACCCTCTGGGGCCAACGTCCTGACTTTC.

The V gene is TRBV6-2 or TRBV6-3, the J gene TRBJ2-5; no reliable D call. The germline gives CDR1 MNHEY, CDR2 SVGEGT. Trimming cost V 3 bases and J 2 bases, with 7 bases left between them. The CDR3 length is 13 residues. CDR3 DNA sequence: TGTGCCAGCAGTTATTCCAGACAAGAGACCCAGTACTTC. Protein product: CASSYSRQETQYF.

This clonotype occurred a few times. The chain joins TRBV5-1 to TRBJ2-3, with D hard to call. The CDR3 spans 16 residues. CDR1 and CDR2 (germline): SGHRS, YFSETQ. Deletions cut 2 bases from V and 0 bases from J, with 13 bases between. The CDR3 coding sequence is TGCGCCAGCAGCTTACTGGCGACGTCTAGCACAGATACGCAGTATTTT. This sequence encodes CASSLLATSSTDTQYF.

The rearrangement uses TRBV19 and TRBJ1-5; TRBD1 matches 7 bases. Trimming cost V 6 bases and J 3 bases; bases outside gene matches: 5. CDR1 and CDR2 from the germline V gene are LNHDA and SQIVND (reference sequence). The CDR3 has 14 residues. In DNA, the CDR3 is TGTGCCAGTAGCTCGGGACAGTTCAATCAGCCCCAGCATTTT. It encodes CASSSGQFNQPQHF. Looking up the rest from reference TRBV19 and TRBJ1-5 gives the full variable domain: DGGITQSPKYLFRKEGQNVTLSCEQNLNHDAMYWYRQDPGQGLRLIYYSQIVNDFQKGDIAEGYSVSREKKESFPLTVTSAQKNPTAFYLCASSSGQFNQPQHFGDGTRLSIL.

The chain carries TRBV28 and TRBJ2-3; 9 nucleotides line up with TRBD2. The CDR3 runs to 23 residues. The germline V gene has CDR1 MDHEN and CDR2 SYDVKM. V trimming: 6 bases; J trimming: 4 bases; junction bases outside the gene matches: 32. The CDR3 region is CASSLSTSGITISIGVAADTQYF. CDR3 sequence (DNA): TGTGCCAGCAGCCTCTCGACTAGCGGTATCACGATCTCAATCGGGGTTGCGGCAGATACGCAGTATTTT.